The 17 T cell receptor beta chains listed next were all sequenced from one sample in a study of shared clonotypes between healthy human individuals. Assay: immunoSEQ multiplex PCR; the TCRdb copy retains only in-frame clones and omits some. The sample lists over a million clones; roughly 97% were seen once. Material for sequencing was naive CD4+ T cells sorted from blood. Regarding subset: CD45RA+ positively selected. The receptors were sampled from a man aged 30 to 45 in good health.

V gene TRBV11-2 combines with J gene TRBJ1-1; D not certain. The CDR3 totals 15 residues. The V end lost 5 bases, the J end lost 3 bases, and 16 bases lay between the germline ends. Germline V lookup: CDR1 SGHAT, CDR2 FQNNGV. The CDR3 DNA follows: TGTGCCAGCAGCCTTACATCCCTGGTCTACACTGAAGCTTTCTTT. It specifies CASSLTSLVYTEAFF.

CDR3 sequence (DNA): TGTGCCAGTAGTCAGAAGGGACTTACCTACGAGCAGTACTTC. Residues: CASSQKGLTYEQYF. The rearrangement uses TRBV19 and TRBJ2-7, with a tentative D call TRBD2 (6 bases). V was shortened by 5 bases and J by 2 bases, with 13 bases between the two germline ends. CDR3 length: 14 amino acids. Germline V gene lookup returns CDR1 LNHDA and CDR2 SQIVND (reference sequence).

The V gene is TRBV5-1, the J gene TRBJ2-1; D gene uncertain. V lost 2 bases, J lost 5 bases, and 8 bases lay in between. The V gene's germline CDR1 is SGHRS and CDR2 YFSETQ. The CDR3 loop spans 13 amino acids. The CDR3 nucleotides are TGCGCCAGCAGCTTTATCGTCCACAATGAGCAGTTCTTC. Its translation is CASSFIVHNEQFF.

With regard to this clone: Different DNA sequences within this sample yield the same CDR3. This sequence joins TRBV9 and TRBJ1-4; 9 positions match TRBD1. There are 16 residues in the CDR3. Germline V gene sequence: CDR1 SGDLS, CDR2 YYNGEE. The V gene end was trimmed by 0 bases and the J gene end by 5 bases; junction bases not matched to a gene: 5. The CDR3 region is CASSVGGTGLNEKLFF. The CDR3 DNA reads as TGTGCCAGCAGCGTAGGGGGGACAGGGTTGAATGAAAAACTGTTTTTT.

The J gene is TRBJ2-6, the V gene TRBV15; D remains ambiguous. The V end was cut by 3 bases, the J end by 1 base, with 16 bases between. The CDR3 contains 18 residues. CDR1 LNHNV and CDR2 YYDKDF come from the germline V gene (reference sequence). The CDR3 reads CATSRWGGIMSGANVLTF. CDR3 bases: TGTGCCACCAGCAGGTGGGGTGGAATTATGTCTGGGGCCAACGTCCTGACTTTC.

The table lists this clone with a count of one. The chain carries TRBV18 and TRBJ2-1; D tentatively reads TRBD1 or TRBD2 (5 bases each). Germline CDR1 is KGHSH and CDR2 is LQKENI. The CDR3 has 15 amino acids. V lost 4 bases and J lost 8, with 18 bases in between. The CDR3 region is CASSRMRDAWDEQFF. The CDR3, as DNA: TGTGCCAGCTCACGGATGAGGGACGCTTGGGATGAGCAGTTCTTC.

CDR3 nucleotide sequence: TGTGCCAGCAGCCCCACGAGCGGGCTAGGAAAAAGGGAGACCCAGTACTTC. Amino acid sequence: CASSPTSGLGKRETQYF. J is TRBJ2-5 and V is TRBV9, with D perhaps TRBD2 (6 bases). The V end lost 4 bases, the J end lost 5 bases, and 24 bases lay between the germline ends. The CDR3 contains 17 residues. The germline V gene encodes CDR1 SGDLS and CDR2 YYNGEE.

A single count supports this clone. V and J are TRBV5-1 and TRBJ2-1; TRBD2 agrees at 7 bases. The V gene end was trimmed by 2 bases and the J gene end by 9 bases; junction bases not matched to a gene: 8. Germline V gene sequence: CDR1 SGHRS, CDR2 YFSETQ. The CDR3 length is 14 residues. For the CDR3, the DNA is TGCGCCAGCAGCTTTCCGGGAGGCAGAAGTGAGCAGTTCTTC. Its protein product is CASSFPGGRSEQFF.

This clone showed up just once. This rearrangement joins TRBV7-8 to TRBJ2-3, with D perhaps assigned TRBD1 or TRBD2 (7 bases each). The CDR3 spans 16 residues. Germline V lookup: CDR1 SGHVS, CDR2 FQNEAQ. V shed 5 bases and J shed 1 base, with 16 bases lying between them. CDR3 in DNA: TGTGCCAGCAGCCCTCTCAGGGGGGGAGGCACAGATACGCAGTATTTT. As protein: CASSPLRGGGTDTQYF.

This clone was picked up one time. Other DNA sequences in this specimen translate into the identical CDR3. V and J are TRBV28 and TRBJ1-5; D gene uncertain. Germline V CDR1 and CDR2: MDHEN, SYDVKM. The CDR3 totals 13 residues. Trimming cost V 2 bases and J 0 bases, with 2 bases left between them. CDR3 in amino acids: CASSLISNQPQHF. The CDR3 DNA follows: TGTGCCAGCAGTTTAATTAGCAATCAGCCCCAGCATTTT.

The CDR3, as DNA: TGTGCCAGCAGTCCTATCCGGACTAGCGGGGTTACCTACGAGCAGTACTTC. Translating it yields CASSPIRTSGVTYEQYF. This chain connects TRBV27 to TRBJ2-7; the match to TRBD2 covers 12 bases. Unmatched junction bases numbered 10, after V lost 5 bases and J lost 2 bases. Germline V gives CDR1 MNHEY, CDR2 SMNVEV (reference sequence). This CDR3 has 17 residues.

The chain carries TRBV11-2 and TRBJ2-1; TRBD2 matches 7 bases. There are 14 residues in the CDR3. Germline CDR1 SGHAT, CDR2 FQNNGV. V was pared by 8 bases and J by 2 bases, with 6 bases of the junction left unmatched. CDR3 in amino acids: CASAGLVAYNEQFF. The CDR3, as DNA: TGTGCCAGCGCCGGACTAGTGGCCTACAATGAGCAGTTCTTC.

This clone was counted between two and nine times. The CDR3 nucleotides are TGTGCCAGCAGCTTATCAGGGCCCCACAATGAGCAGTTCTTC. Translated: CASSLSGPHNEQFF. The chain links TRBV5-4 to TRBJ2-1; a possible D gene is TRBD1 (5 bases). V lost 2 bases and J lost 5, with 11 bases in between. Germline CDR1 reads SGHNT; CDR2 reads YYREEE (reference sequence). This CDR3 is built from 14 residues.

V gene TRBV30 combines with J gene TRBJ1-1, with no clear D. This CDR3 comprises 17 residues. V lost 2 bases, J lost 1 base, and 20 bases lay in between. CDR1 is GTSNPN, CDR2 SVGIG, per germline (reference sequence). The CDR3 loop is CAWSSTPPMGRNTEAFF. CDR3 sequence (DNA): TGTGCCTGGAGTTCCACCCCTCCGATGGGGAGGAACACTGAAGCTTTCTTT.

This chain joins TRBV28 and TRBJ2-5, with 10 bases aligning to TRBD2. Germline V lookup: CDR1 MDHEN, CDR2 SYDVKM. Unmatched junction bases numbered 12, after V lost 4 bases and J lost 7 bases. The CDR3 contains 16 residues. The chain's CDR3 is CASSSWTSGAPRTQYF. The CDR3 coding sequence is TGTGCCAGCAGTTCCTGGACTAGCGGCGCCCCTCGGACCCAGTACTTC.

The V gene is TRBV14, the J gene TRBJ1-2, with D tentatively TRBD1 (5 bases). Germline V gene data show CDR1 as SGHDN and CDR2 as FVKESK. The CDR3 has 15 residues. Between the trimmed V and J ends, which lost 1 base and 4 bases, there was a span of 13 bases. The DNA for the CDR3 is TGTGCCAGCAGCCAAGTTGCGGGACTCAGCTATGGCTACACCTTC. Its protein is CASSQVAGLSYGYTF.

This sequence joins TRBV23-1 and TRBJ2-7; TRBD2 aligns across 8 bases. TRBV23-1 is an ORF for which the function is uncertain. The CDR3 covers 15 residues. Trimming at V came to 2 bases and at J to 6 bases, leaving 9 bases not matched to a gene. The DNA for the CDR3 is TGCGCCAGCAGTCAAGAACCGGGACTAGAGTGCGAGCAGTACTTC. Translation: CASSQEPGLECEQYF.